The clone carrying this T cell receptor beta chain was seen more than once but under ten times. The antigen is not known. These data originate in a study of T cell repertoires in cytomegalovirus infection. This CDR3 is 14 amino acids long. Trimming removed 3 bases from V and 2 bases from J, with 10 bases in between. TCRdb reanalysed the reads using MiXCR and keeps one entry per CDR3 protein. The table has a few hundred thousand distinct CDR3 sequences, around 20% seen once. This chain links TRBV12-3 or TRBV12-4 with TRBJ2-5; D not certain. The starting material was cultured PBMCs, obtained from culture after CMV antigen stimulation. This clonotype originated in a human donor in good health (CMV status not recorded). Some clones in this sample may be carry-over from other donors' samples. In nucleotides, the CDR3 is TGTGCCAGCAGTTTTAATGATTTACAAGAGACCCAGTACTTC. Its translation is CASSFNDLQETQYF.